The rows below give T cell receptor beta chains drawn from one sample of a study of OX40 agonist ivuxolimab in advanced cancers. Clones were sequenced by immunoSEQ multiplex PCR, and TCRdb holds only the in-frame ones, with some missing. The sample has roughly 92,000 clones; approximately 80% are singletons. Source: CD4+ or CD8+ T cells sorted from blood, taken in a trial of the OX40 agonist ivuxolimab. The origin of the receptors is an adult with an advanced solid tumor such as melanoma, head and neck, liver or kidney cancer. CDR3s include the opening cysteine and the closing phenylalanine or tryptophan. D genes are given only for firm matches. Expanded clones get a size class; other rows say once, few or many, or leave the size out.

v_gene	j_gene	d_gene	abundance	CDR3aa	CDR3nt
TRBV28	TRBJ1-6	-	few	CASNVGNSPLHF	TGTGCCAGCAACGTTGGTAATTCACCCCTCCACTTT
TRBV5-1	TRBJ2-7	-	medium-sized	CASSMGPNSYEQYF	TGCGCCAGCAGCATGGGACCGAACTCCTACGAGCAGTACTTC
TRBV2	TRBJ2-1	TRBD2	-	CASTAGLASTLEQFF	TGTGCCAGCACCGCGGGACTAGCAAGCACTCTAGAGCAGTTCTTC
TRBV4-1	TRBJ2-3	-	-	CASSHPGTDTQYF	TGCGCCAGCAGCCATCCAGGGACAGATACGCAGTATTTT
TRBV20-1	TRBJ1-1	-	-	CSARVNTEAFF	TGCAGTGCTAGGGTGAACACTGAAGCTTTCTTT
TRBV7-6	TRBJ2-7	TRBD2	-	CASSLGSGGHEQYF	TGTGCCAGCAGCCTCGGTAGCGGGGGGCACGAGCAGTACTTC
TRBV7-2	TRBJ2-7	-	-	CASSLAQGGGYEQYF	TGTGCCAGCAGCTTAGCACAGGGGGGGGGTTACGAGCAGTACTTC
TRBV5-4	TRBJ2-3	TRBD2	once	CASSSGTSGRNTDTQYF	TGTGCCAGCAGTTCCGGGACTAGCGGGAGGAACACAGATACGCAGTATTTT
TRBV11-3	TRBJ2-3	-	-	CASSFQGTDTQYF	TGTGCCAGCAGCTTTCAGGGGACAGATACGCAGTATTTT
TRBV6-4	TRBJ2-3	-	-	CASSDSGRSTDTQYF	TGTGCCAGCAGTGACTCGGGACGGAGCACAGATACGCAGTATTTT
TRBV10-3	TRBJ1-5	-	-	CAISESRSRNQPQHF	TGTGCCATCAGTGAGTCAAGGTCCCGCAATCAGCCCCAGCATTTT
TRBV9	TRBJ1-4	-	many	CASSDGGVNEKLFF	TGTGCCAGCAGCGACGGGGGGGTTAATGAAAAACTGTTTTTT
TRBV19	TRBJ2-2	-	-	CASSHRRGYTGELFF	TGTGCCAGTAGTCATCGTCGGGGATACACCGGGGAGCTGTTTTTT
TRBV4-1	TRBJ1-2	-	-	CASSLPGTEYGYTF	TGCGCCAGCAGCCTGCCCGGGACGGAGTATGGCTACACCTTC
TRBV2	TRBJ2-3	-	-	CASNPGGTDTQYF	TGTGCCAGCAATCCGGGAGGCACAGATACGCAGTATTTT
TRBV9	TRBJ1-6	-	-	CASSATTRVDSPLHF	TGTGCCAGCAGCGCCACGACTCGGGTCGACTCACCCCTCCACTTT
TRBV12-5	TRBJ2-1	-	-	CASGLVLSGDYNEQFF	TGTGCTAGTGGTTTGGTATTGTCAGGGGATTACAATGAGCAGTTCTTC
TRBV18	TRBJ1-2	-	few	CASSLGPDYGYTF	TGTGCCAGCTCACTCGGGCCCGACTATGGCTACACCTTC
TRBV6-6	TRBJ1-2	TRBD1	-	CASSTTDRGNYGYTF	TGTGCCAGCAGTACTACGGACAGGGGAAACTATGGCTACACCTTC
TRBV6-5	TRBJ2-3	-	-	CASSYSLPTDTQYF	TGTGCCAGCAGTTACTCTCTACCCACAGATACGCAGTATTTT
TRBV2	TRBJ1-1	TRBD1	-	CASSAWTGTNTEAFF	TGTGCCAGCAGCGCCTGGACAGGGACGAACACTGAAGCTTTCTTT
TRBV9	TRBJ2-3	TRBD2	-	CASSVAAGGETDTQYF	TGTGCCAGCAGCGTAGCGGCGGGGGGTGAAACAGATACGCAGTATTTT
TRBV5-6	TRBJ2-7	-	-	CASSTPGALRDEQYF	TGTGCCAGCAGCACACCGGGGGCCCTGCGGGACGAGCAGTACTTC
TRBV5-8	TRBJ1-3	-	-	CASSQDGYSGNTIYF	TGTGCCAGCAGCCAGGACGGTTACTCTGGAAACACCATATATTTT
TRBV7-2	TRBJ2-7	TRBD2	-	CASSLAATSGYEQYF	TGTGCCAGCAGCTTAGCGGCTACTAGCGGATACGAGCAGTACTTC
TRBV6-1	TRBJ2-7	TRBD1	-	CASSVDRVYEQYF	TGTGCCAGCAGTGTGGACAGGGTTTACGAGCAGTACTTC
TRBV11-2	TRBJ2-7	-	-	CASSLGRESSYEQYF	TGTGCCAGCAGCTTAGGACGGGAGAGCTCCTACGAGCAGTACTTC
TRBV11-1	TRBJ1-3	-	-	CASASSSLHTIYF	TGTGCCAGCGCGTCGTCCAGTCTACACACCATATATTTT